One and the same sample provided the 32 T cell receptor beta chains below, sequenced in a study of OX40 agonist ivuxolimab in advanced cancers. This table comes from immunoSEQ multiplex PCR, and its TCRdb copy is limited to in-frame clones, with some not included. The sample includes about 70,000 clones, approximately 82% of them seen just once. Sequencing used CD4+ or CD8+ T cells sorted from blood, obtained in a trial of the OX40 agonist ivuxolimab. These receptors were taken from an adult with an advanced solid tumor such as melanoma, head and neck, liver or kidney cancer.

The chain links TRBV5-4 to TRBJ2-2; tentatively, D is TRBD2 (6 bases). CDR1 and CDR2 (germline): SGHNT, YYREEE (reference sequence). The ends were cut back, 0 bases at V and 1 base at J, with 7 bases in the middle. There are 15 residues in the CDR3. For the CDR3, the DNA is TGTGCCAGCAGCTTGGGACTAGAGAACACCGGGGAGCTGTTTTTT. It translates to CASSLGLENTGELFF.

This sequence joins TRBV5-4 and TRBJ2-5, with 9 bases lining up with TRBD1. Germline V CDR1 and CDR2: SGHNT, YYREEE (reference sequence). J was trimmed by 5 bases and V by 5 bases; bases with no gene match: 10. This CDR3 is 15 amino acids long. The CDR3 DNA reads TGTGCCAGCAGTCTCAGTGGGGGGACAGGGGAGACCCAGTACTTC. Its translation: CASSLSGGTGETQYF.

V usage is TRBV6-1 and J usage is TRBJ2-5; a weak D match, TRBD1 (6 bases). The CDR3 covers 13 residues. V lost 8 bases and J 1 base, leaving 11 bases between the germline ends. Germline CDR1 and CDR2: MNHNS and SASEGT. CDR3 sequence reads: CASQGQPQETQYF. CDR3 DNA sequence: TGTGCCAGCCAAGGACAGCCCCAAGAGACCCAGTACTTC.

This clone was found once. The V call is TRBV5-4, the J call TRBJ2-5, with D possibly TRBD2 on 6 matching bases. The CDR3 totals 15 residues. Trimming pared 3 bases from V and 7 bases from J, leaving 19 bases between. Germline values: CDR1 SGHNT, CDR2 YYREEE (reference sequence). In nucleotides, the CDR3 is TGTGCCAGCAGCTCCGGCGGGGACCCCGGAGGGACCCAGTACTTC. It yields the protein CASSSGGDPGGTQYF.

This clone was recorded only once. The rearrangement joins TRBV29-1 to TRBJ1-5, with D perhaps matching TRBD1 (6 bases). V shed 5 bases and J shed 3 bases, with 14 bases lying between them. CDR3 length: 14 residues. CDR1 and CDR2 (germline): SQVTM, ANQGSEA. The CDR3: CSVQAGATNQPQHF. The CDR3 nucleotides read TGCAGCGTTCAAGCAGGGGCCACCAATCAGCCCCAGCATTTT.

The rearrangement joins TRBV6-5 to TRBJ1-4, with no clear D. CDR1 and CDR2 (germline): MNHEY, SVGAGI. The germline V and J ends were trimmed by 4 bases and 7 bases, with 10 bases remaining between them. This CDR3 contains 13 residues. The CDR3 DNA sequence: TGTGCCAGCAGTTCGGACTTGGGTGAAAAACTGTTTTTT. Translated, it gives CASSSDLGEKLFF.

The table lists this clone with a few counts. V usage is TRBV11-2 and J usage is TRBJ2-1; possible D gene TRBD2, 6 bases. Germline V lookup: CDR1 SGHAT, CDR2 FQNNGV. Trimming removed 0 bases at V and 12 bases at J, with 12 bases between. The CDR3 has 13 residues. The CDR3 DNA follows: TGTGCCAGCAGCTTAGAGTCCGGGGGAGTGCAGTTCTTC. Amino acid sequence: CASSLESGGVQFF.

The CDR3 loop reads CATSPNGGSGETQYF. In nucleotides, the CDR3 is TGTGCCACCAGCCCAAACGGGGGGTCCGGAGAGACCCAGTACTTC. This chain uses TRBV15 with TRBJ2-5, with 7 bases aligning to TRBD2. J lost 4 bases, V lost 5 bases, and 10 bases had no gene match. Germline CDR1 reads LNHNV; CDR2 reads YYDKDF (reference sequence). This CDR3 has 15 residues.

This sequence joins TRBV19 and TRBJ1-5; D not resolved. CDR1 is LNHDA, CDR2 SQIVND, per germline (reference sequence). V shed 5 bases and J shed 11 bases, with 16 bases lying between them. This CDR3 has 13 amino acids. The CDR3 DNA is TGTGCCAGTAGTGAAGCCTCATCTCCGTCCCAGCATTTT. It is translated as CASSEASSPSQHF.

This chain connects TRBV6-5 to TRBJ1-4, with TRBD1 identical over 7 bases. CDR1 is MNHEY and CDR2 is SVGAGI in the germline V gene. Trimming at V came to 5 bases and at J to 11 bases, leaving 5 bases not matched to a gene. This CDR3 has 12 residues. CDR3 DNA sequence: TGTGCCAGCAGTCAGCGACAGGGCAAACTGTTTTTT. This sequence encodes CASSQRQGKLFF.

This clone appeared a single time. The rearrangement links TRBV29-1 to TRBJ2-7; 8 bases fit TRBD1. V trimming: 6 bases; J trimming: 1 base; junction bases outside the gene matches: 8. This CDR3 is 14 amino acids long. Germline loops: CDR1 SQVTM, CDR2 ANQGSEA. The DNA of the CDR3 is TGCAGCGTCCTCAGGGGGCAAGGGTCCTACGAGCAGTACTTC. As protein: CSVLRGQGSYEQYF.

The V gene is TRBV7-9, the J gene TRBJ2-7, with 7 bases lining up with TRBD1. The length of the CDR3 is 14 residues. Germline CDR1 is SEHNR and CDR2 is FQNEAQ (reference sequence). The ends lost 1 base at V and 5 bases at J; junction bases unmatched: 5. The CDR3 here is CASSLGRGSDEQYF. The CDR3 DNA sequence: TGTGCCAGCAGCTTAGGCAGGGGGTCAGACGAGCAGTACTTC.

The V gene is TRBV6-1, the J gene TRBJ2-7; D call uncertain. The CDR3 contains 12 residues. Trimming stripped 6 bases from V and 3 bases from J, with 9 bases between. Germline-derived CDR1 and CDR2 are MNHNS and SASEGT. The CDR3 nucleotides read TGTGCCAGCAGCTCCGACGGCTACGAGCAGTACTTC. Translated: CASSSDGYEQYF.

V usage is TRBV28 and J usage is TRBJ2-7, with TRBD2 identical over 7 bases. The trim removed 3 bases at V and 4 bases at J, leaving 6 bases unmatched. This CDR3 contains 14 residues. CDR1 and CDR2 (germline): MDHEN, SYDVKM. CDR3 region: CASSFFRGGYEQYF. In nucleotides, the CDR3 is TGTGCCAGCAGTTTCTTCCGGGGAGGGTACGAGCAGTACTTC.

This chain uses TRBV27 with TRBJ1-2; D remains ambiguous. Germline CDR1 and CDR2: MNHEY and SMNVEV (reference sequence). The V and J ends lost 6 bases and 2 bases respectively, with 10 bases between them. The CDR3 consists of 13 residues. DNA for the CDR3: TGTGCCAGCAGCGGAGGCAACAACTATGGCTACACCTTC. It is translated as CASSGGNNYGYTF.

The chain combines TRBV6-1 with TRBJ1-3, with D unresolved. V gave up 2 bases and J gave up 0 bases, with 11 bases separating them. Germline V gene data show CDR1 as MNHNS and CDR2 as SASEGT. The CDR3 sequence is 16 residues long. The CDR3 spells CASSEQFSYSGNTIYF. CDR3 bases: TGTGCCAGCAGTGAACAATTTTCTTACTCTGGAAACACCATATATTTT.

This clone was recorded once. The V and J genes are TRBV2 and TRBJ2-5, with TRBD1 matching over 11 bases. The length of the CDR3 is 15 residues. The trim removed 6 bases at V and 3 bases at J, leaving 6 bases unmatched. The germline gives CDR1 SNHLY, CDR2 FYNNEI. CDR3 in DNA: TGTGCCAGCAGCTGGGACAGGGGGAGCGAAGAGACCCAGTACTTC. Its translation: CASSWDRGSEETQYF.

The J gene is TRBJ2-5, the V gene TRBV5-1; 10 bases line up with TRBD1. Germline-derived CDR1 and CDR2 are SGHRS and YFSETQ. The CDR3 sequence is 16 residues long. Losses at the gene ends were 4 bases for V and 2 bases for J; bases not matched to a gene: 8. The chain's CDR3 is CASSPGQGSYQETQYF. The CDR3 DNA is TGCGCCAGCAGCCCGGGACAGGGGTCGTATCAAGAGACCCAGTACTTC. Full variable domain (remainder filled in from reference TRBV5-1 and TRBJ2-5): KAGVTQTPRYLIKTRGQQVTLSCSPISGHRSVSWYQQTPGQGLQFLFEYFSETQRNKGNFPGRFSGRQFSNSRSEMNVSTLELGDSALYLCASSPGQGSYQETQYFGPGTRLLVL.

The chain joins TRBV18 to TRBJ1-4; D gene ambiguous. CDR1 and CDR2 (germline): KGHSH, LQKENI. The CDR3 is 13 amino acids. V lost 4 bases to trimming and J lost 5 bases, with 8 bases between them. In DNA form, the CDR3 reads TGTGCCAGCTCACGGGGAGGGAATGAAAAACTGTTTTTT. This gives the protein CASSRGGNEKLFF.

The rearrangement uses TRBV5-8 and TRBJ1-2, with D possibly matching TRBD1 (6 bases). This CDR3 is built from 14 residues. The germline gives CDR1 SGHTS, CDR2 YDEGEE. V dropped 6 bases and J dropped 8 bases, with 20 bases sitting between them. The DNA for the CDR3 is TGTGCCAGCACCCCCAAGGGGGGGAATCGCGGCTACACCTTC. Translating it yields CASTPKGGNRGYTF.

This rearrangement joins TRBV6-1 to TRBJ2-4; perhaps TRBD2 as D (7 bases). Deletions cut 2 bases from V and 15 bases from J, with 23 bases between. CDR1 and CDR2 from the germline V gene are MNHNS and SASEGT. The CDR3 is 15 amino acids. This CDR3 is CASSEPQWGGAPRYF. The CDR3, as DNA: TGTGCCAGCAGTGAACCCCAATGGGGGGGGGCCCCGAGGTACTTC.

The V gene is TRBV6-6, the J gene TRBJ2-2; no clear D. The CDR3 has 12 residues. Trimming took off 7 bases at V and 0 bases at J, with 3 bases between the two ends. In germline, CDR1 is MNHNY, CDR2 SVGAGI (reference sequence). This CDR3 reads CASIPNTGELFF. The CDR3 DNA follows: TGTGCCAGCATCCCGAACACCGGGGAGCTGTTTTTT.

This clone has only a few counts. The gene calls are TRBV7-2 and TRBJ1-2, with D possibly TRBD1 on 5 matching bases. Trimming removed 4 bases from V and 8 bases from J, with 14 bases in between. Germline V gives CDR1 SGHTA, CDR2 FQGNSA. There are 13 residues in the CDR3. CDR3 sequence: CASSSGHGGGYTF. The CDR3 DNA reads as TGTGCCAGCAGCTCAGGACACGGAGGGGGCTACACCTTC.

The chain combines TRBV18 with TRBJ2-5; TRBD2 matches at 7 bases. There are 16 residues in the CDR3. Trimming removed 2 bases from V and 5 bases from J; junction bases left unmatched: 11. The V gene's germline CDR1 is KGHSH and CDR2 LQKENI. The CDR3 sequence: CASSPISGDAGETQYF. The CDR3 coding sequence is TGTGCCAGCTCACCAATCAGCGGGGACGCCGGGGAGACCCAGTACTTC. The full variable domain, rest sourced from reference TRBV18 and TRBJ2-5, is NAGVMQNPRHLVRRRGQEARLRCSPMKGHSHVYWYRQLPEEGLKFMVYLQKENIIDESGMPKERFSAEFPKEGPSILRIQQVVRGDSAAYFCASSPISGDAGETQYFGPGTRLLVL.

The sample holds one count of this clone. The genes are TRBV6-1 and TRBJ2-2; the D gene could be TRBD1 or TRBD2 (6 bases each). This CDR3 has 15 amino acids. V lost 5 bases and J 4 bases, leaving 14 bases between the germline ends. The germline V gene has CDR1 MNHNS and CDR2 SASEGT. The CDR3 sequence is CASSFWGAGTGELFF. The CDR3, as DNA: TGTGCCAGCAGTTTCTGGGGGGCAGGCACCGGGGAGCTGTTTTTT.

CDR3 amino acids: CASSVNRGVDTQYF. Written as DNA, the CDR3 is TGCGCCAGCAGCGTGAACAGGGGAGTTGATACGCAGTATTTT. The rearrangement uses TRBV4-3 and TRBJ2-3, with TRBD1 matching 7 bases. The V and J ends lost 5 bases and 6 bases, in that order; junction bases with no gene match: 8. Germline-derived CDR1 and CDR2 are LGHNA and YSLEER. The CDR3 runs 14 residues.

In its sample, this clone was seen once. This chain connects TRBV5-6 to TRBJ2-5, with 8 bases aligning to TRBD2. The CDR3 length is 13 residues. CDR1 is SGHDT, CDR2 YYEEEE, per germline. The J segment lost 4 bases and the V segment lost 6 bases, leaving 5 bases of the junction unmatched. The CDR3 nucleotides are TGTGCCAGCACCCCGGGACTAGGAGAGACCCAGTACTTC. The encoded protein is CASTPGLGETQYF.

This chain joins TRBV4-1 and TRBJ2-1; 7 nucleotides line up with TRBD2. The germline V gene has CDR1 MGHRA and CDR2 YSYEKL. V shed 1 base and J 3 bases; nucleotides not matched to a gene: 9. The CDR3 loop spans 17 amino acids. The CDR3 protein is CASSQGGGSRIYNEQFF. CDR3 sequence (DNA): TGCGCCAGCAGCCAAGGAGGCGGGAGTCGAATCTACAATGAGCAGTTCTTC.

This clone was counted a few times. V usage is TRBV27 and J usage is TRBJ1-6, with a possible D match to TRBD1 (5 bases). This CDR3 spans 16 amino acids. The germline CDR1 and CDR2 sequences are MNHEY and SMNVEV (reference sequence). Trimming pared 3 bases from V and 11 bases from J, leaving 20 bases between. CDR3 in DNA: TGTGCCAGCAGTTTTGTAGGGGTTGGGCCCGGGACACCCCTCCACTTT. Its translation: CASSFVGVGPGTPLHF.

The chain combines TRBV6-5 with TRBJ1-5; D remains ambiguous. The CDR3 sequence is 15 residues long. Per germline, CDR1 MNHEY and CDR2 SVGAGI. Trimming took 0 bases from V and 2 from J, leaving 8 bases between them. CDR3 in DNA: TGTGCCAGCAGTTACTCCTATATCGGCAATCAGCCCCAGCATTTT. Translated, it gives CASSYSYIGNQPQHF.

V gene TRBV5-6 combines with J gene TRBJ1-3; the D gene is possibly TRBD1 (5 bases). Trimming stripped 0 bases from V and 0 bases from J, with 10 bases between. Per the germline V gene, CDR1 is SGHDT and CDR2 is YYEEEE. This CDR3 comprises 16 residues. CDR3 in DNA: TGTGCCAGCAGCTTGGCGGGGCAGGGCTCTGGAAACACCATATATTTT. This encodes CASSLAGQGSGNTIYF.

This clone was recorded only once. The chain combines TRBV2 with TRBJ1-5; no clear D. The CDR3 has 14 amino acids. Germline CDR1 reads SNHLY; CDR2 reads FYNNEI. V was cut by 1 base and J by 5 bases, with 9 bases left in between. CDR3 loop: CASSEGQNYQPQHF. CDR3 sequence (DNA): TGTGCCAGCAGTGAAGGTCAGAACTATCAGCCCCAGCATTTT. The variable domain in full, with the rest retrieved from reference TRBV2 and TRBJ1-5, is EPEVTQTPSHQVTQMGQEVILRCVPISNHLYFYWYRQILGQKVEFLVSFYNNEISEKSEIFDDQFSVERPDGSNFTLKIRSTKLEDSAMYFCASSEGQNYQPQHFGDGTRLSIL.